This TCR beta chain was profiled in a study of blood T cell repertoires in COVID-19. Study summary: Donors in the United States, Italy and Spain gave samples during acute or convalescent COVID-19. In each case, the material was cDNA or gDNA derived from T cells, B-cell-depleted T cells, or PBMCs.

Everyone who took part was 18 to 89 years old, and they came from over 20 US areas. Using immunoSEQ multiplex PCR, the repertoire was profiled, and TCRdb retains in-frame clones only, with some absent. The data contain approximately 130,000 clones, about 88% of them singletons. Specimen: PBMCs or T cells enriched from blood (not recorded which). This sequence originates from a woman aged 45-65 years who had recovered from COVID-19.

The CDR3 nucleotides read TGTGCCAGCATCCTCTCCGGGGAGCTGTTTTTT. Its protein is CASILSGELFF. The chain couples TRBV7-9 to TRBJ2-2; no clear D gene. CDR3 length equals 11 residues. Trimming removed 7 bases at V and 6 bases at J, with 6 bases between. Germline V gene data show CDR1 as SEHNR and CDR2 as FQNEAQ (reference sequence).